The T cell receptor (beta chain) under discussion was sequenced for a study of STAT5B mutations in CD4+ large granular lymphocyte leukemia (dated 2022 in TCRdb). General notes on the study: Among the healthy controls, the CDR3 'QG' motif was associated with a particular HLA allele. The study compared the TCRbeta repertoires of patients with CD4+ T-cell large granular lymphocyte leukemia against those of healthy blood donors. The purity of purified fractions was confirmed by flow cytometry on FACSCanto II or FACSVerse to exceed 95% among lymphocytes.

The junction shows trimming of 6 bases on V and 1 base on J, and the gene matches do not reach 6 bases of it. From a lookup of the germline V gene, CDR1 and CDR2 are ENHRY and SYGVKD. The CDR3 numbers 16 residues from cysteine through phenylalanine. Only CDR3 DNA remains: 48 bases, in frame from the first base. Buffy coats from 37 blood donors, supplied by the Finnish Red Cross blood service, were used as healthy controls. All TCR-sequenced material derived from peripheral blood: patient blood samples and healthy donor buffy coats. Peripheral blood mononuclear cells were isolated by Ficoll-Hypaque gradient centrifugation. CD4+ cells were magnetically purified from the buffy coats of healthy controls. Genomic DNA was extracted with the Gentra Puregene Cell and Tissue kit and quantified on a Qubit 2.0 fluorometer. TCRbeta rearrangements were sequenced from genomic DNA using the immunoSEQ assay at survey resolution. Per the authors' processing: In the TCR sequencing data, the lowest productive clonotype frequency that could be detected was 2.59 x 10-5. Analyses included only productive TCRbeta rearrangements, meaning complete and in-frame sequences. Sample clonality was computed as Simpson clonality in the immunoSEQ Analyzer version 3.0. Based on frequency, clones were grouped as very rare, small, medium, large (1-20%) or hyperexpanded (>20%). Generation probabilities were estimated with OLGA 1.2.3, V-gene circos plots were made with VDJtools, specificities were looked up in VDJdb, and CDR3 motifs were identified with GLIPH. Here the immuneACCESS table is served through TCRdb, limited to in-frame sequences with V and J called. Missing clones are a known gap in these copies; in checked studies unresolved V genes cover under half, and the rest lacks a known reason. The DNA was the basis for D and trimming; V, J and clone size are from that table. The sample has 40,000 or so clones on record, about 80% of them singletons. In total, the top ten clones hold around 0.57% of the sample.

In the case of this clone: Its antigen is still unknown. No qualities accompany the bases; no much larger clone lies one base away.

The study at large found these results: Greater clonality appeared to be present in CD4-sorted patient repertoires than in healthy CD4+ repertoires, and the difference was retained after the putative leukemic clones were removed. Data were not HLA-matched; higher clonality in CD4+ versus CD8+ T-LGLL could reflect the relatively small sample size. TRBV06-family usage was enriched among the top patient clones (8/27) compared with healthy controls (2/35). Main leukemic clonotypes were private to each patient, although roughly 26% of the main leukemic clonotypes were found at low frequency in the non-leukemic repertoires of other patients.

The specimen sequenced was CD4+ T cells from blood buffy coats. This receptor was obtained from a human donor in good health. The chain employs TRBV10-3 and TRBJ2-2, with 9 bases in between that match TRBD2. The CDR3 region has the sequence CAIRSSGSQNTGELFF. The nucleotide sequence is TGTGCCATCAGAAGTAGCGGGAGTCAGAACACCGGGGAGCTGTTTTTT.